The entry that follows covers one TCR beta chain sequence. Its antigen is not known. One base away lies a much larger clone, so this may be a sequencing read error. In this CDR3 the conserved last residue, phenylalanine or tryptophan, is missing, so a read error is likely. This entry is derived from a study of breast tumors, draining lymph nodes, adjacent tissues. Trimming stripped 3 bases from V and 3 bases from J, with 9 bases between. This CDR3 is built from 14 residues. The germline gives CDR1 SGHVS, CDR2 FQNEAQ. MiXCR, applied by TCRdb to the multiplex PCR reads, yields one record per CDR3 protein. The repertoire holds roughly 70,000 distinct CDR3 sequences, with around two fifths as singletons. Study conclusions and caveats: Data fit most tumor T cells coming from lymph node, expanding in tumor. Tumor TCR diversity was below lymph nodes but above nontumor tissue. That most tumor T cells come from lymph nodes remained unproven. Compared with basal-like, luminal-like tumors shared significantly more repertoire with nontumor tissue.

V and J are TRBV7-8 and TRBJ2-1; the D is unclear. The sequenced sample was breast tumor tissue. This TCR came from a female donor with breast cancer. Some clones in this sample may be carry-over from other donors' samples. The CDR3 DNA reads TGTGCCAGCAGCTTCGTAGCAGTCTACAATGAGCAGTTCCTC. It specifies CASSFVAVYNEQFL.